This TCR beta chain originates from a study of T cell changes during pregnancy in multiple sclerosis. The method was immunoSEQ multiplex PCR; TCRdb's version includes in-frame clones alone and lacks a portion of them. The table shows about 120,000 clones, with under 95% occurring only once. The CDR3 is 12 residues long. Germline CDR1 and CDR2: SNHLY and FYNNEI. The ends were cut back, 10 bases at V and 1 base at J, with 10 bases in the middle. Here the sequenced sample was peripheral blood, taken before pregnancy. This sequence was found in a female donor with multiple sclerosis, enrolled in a pregnancy study. The chain carries TRBV2 and TRBJ1-1; D not resolved. The CDR3: CATLTGNTEAFF. The CDR3 nucleotides read TGTGCCACCCTAACGGGGAACACTGAAGCTTTCTTT.